In this sample, the clone carrying this TCR beta chain turned up many times. The sample originates from a study of response to subunit inactivated influenza vaccine. The CDR3 is 15 amino acids. The J segment lost 6 bases and the V segment lost 4 bases, leaving 5 bases of the junction unmatched. Germline V gives CDR1 SEHNR, CDR2 FQNEAQ (reference sequence). TCRdb passed the RT-PCR reads through MiXCR, listing each CDR3 protein once. In the table there are roughly 620,000 distinct CDR3 sequences, 10% to 12% of which are singletons. The data also belong to a second study, concerning T cells expressing NK-cell markers. That study adds: The cDNA for TCR beta came from 5'RACE template switching with UMIs. Alpha-beta TCR T cells were the sole sorting target in several experiments, owing to an anti-gamma-delta TCR antibody. NKG2C+ dominant clonotype frequencies in 6 or 7 donors were about 1.0-7.0% of CD8+ T cells.

The sequencing used PBMCs from blood, collected on the day of vaccination. The chain uses TRBV7-9 and TRBJ2-1; 11 nucleotides agree with TRBD2. The TCR comes from a man aged 50 to 59 who received an inactivated influenza vaccine. CDR3 amino acids: CASSSPGLAVNEQFF. The CDR3 DNA sequence: TGTGCCAGCAGCTCGCCGGGACTAGCGGTCAATGAGCAGTTCTTC.